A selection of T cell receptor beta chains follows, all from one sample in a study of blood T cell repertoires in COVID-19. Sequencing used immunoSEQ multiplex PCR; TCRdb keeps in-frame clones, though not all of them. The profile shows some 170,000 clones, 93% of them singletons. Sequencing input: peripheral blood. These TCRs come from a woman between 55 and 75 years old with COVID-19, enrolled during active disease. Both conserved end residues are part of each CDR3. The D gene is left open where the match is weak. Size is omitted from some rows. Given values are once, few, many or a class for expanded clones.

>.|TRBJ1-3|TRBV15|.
CATSRDLTGVSSGNTIYF
TGTGCCACCAGCAGAGACTTAACAGGTGTAAGCTCTGGAAACACCATATATTTT
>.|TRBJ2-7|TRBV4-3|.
CASSPGTDAYEQYF
TGCGCCAGCAGCCCCGGGACTGACGCCTACGAGCAGTACTTC
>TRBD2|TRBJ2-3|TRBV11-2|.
CASSPPGTSGTDTQYF
TGTGCCAGCAGCCCGCCCGGGACTAGCGGAACAGATACGCAGTATTTT
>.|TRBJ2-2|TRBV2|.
CASSVRREGELFF
TGTGCCAGCAGTGTCCGGAGGGAGGGGGAGCTGTTTTTT
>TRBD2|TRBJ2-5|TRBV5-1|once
CASSTSGTRGETQYF
TGCGCCAGCAGCACCTCCGGGACTAGGGGTGAGACCCAGTACTTC
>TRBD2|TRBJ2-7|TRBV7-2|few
CASRSNGLAGGPYEQYF
TGTGCCAGCAGGTCGAATGGACTAGCGGGGGGGCCCTACGAGCAGTACTTC
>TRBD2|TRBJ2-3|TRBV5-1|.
CASSLGGGGFTDTQYF
TGCGCCAGCAGCTTGGGCGGCGGGGGGTTCACAGATACGCAGTATTTT
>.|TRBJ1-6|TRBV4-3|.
CASSQEGRNNSPLHF
TGCGCCAGCAGCCAAGAGGGGAGGAATAATTCACCCCTCCACTTT
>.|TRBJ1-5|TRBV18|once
CASSPGLLQPQHF
TGTGCCAGCTCACCCGGGTTGCTTCAGCCCCAGCATTTT
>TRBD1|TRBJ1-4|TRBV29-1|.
CSGLTGGIEKLFF
TGCAGCGGATTGACAGGGGGTATTGAAAAACTGTTTTTT
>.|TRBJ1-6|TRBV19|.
CASSMTSGVWNSPLHF
TGTGCCAGTAGTATGACTAGCGGAGTATGGAATTCACCCCTCCACTTT
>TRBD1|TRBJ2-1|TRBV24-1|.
CATSEGQSYNEQFF
TGTGCCACCAGTGAGGGACAGTCTTACAATGAGCAGTTCTTC
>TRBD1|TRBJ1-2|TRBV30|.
CAWSVLDQGVGNYGYTF
TGTGCCTGGAGTGTATTGGACCAGGGGGTGGGGAACTATGGCTACACCTTC
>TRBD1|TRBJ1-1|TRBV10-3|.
CAISESRTGEGTEAFF
TGTGCCATCAGTGAGTCAAGGACAGGGGAGGGCACTGAAGCTTTCTTT
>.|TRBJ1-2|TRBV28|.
CASENGGYNYGYTF
TGTGCCAGCGAGAACGGGGGATATAACTATGGCTACACCTTC
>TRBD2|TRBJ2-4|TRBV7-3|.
CASSSGRAGNIQYF
TGTGCCAGCAGCTCCGGGAGGGCCGGAAACATTCAGTACTTC
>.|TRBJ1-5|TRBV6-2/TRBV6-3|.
CASSLLSPLSNQPQHF
TGTGCCAGCAGTCTCCTGTCCCCCCTTAGCAATCAGCCCCAGCATTTT
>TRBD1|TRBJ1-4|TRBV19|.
CASSTDRGTATNEKLFF
TGTGCCAGTAGTACGGACAGGGGGACTGCAACTAATGAAAAACTGTTTTTT
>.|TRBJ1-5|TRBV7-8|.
CASSPNGLSNQPQHF
TGTGCCAGCAGCCCTAATGGGCTTAGCAATCAGCCCCAGCATTTT
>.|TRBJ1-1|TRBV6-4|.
CASSPGEGAEAFF
TGTGCCAGCAGTCCAGGGGAAGGGGCCGAAGCTTTCTTT
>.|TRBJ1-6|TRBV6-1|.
CASSEVRMDSPLHF
TGTGCCAGCAGTGAAGTCAGAATGGATTCACCCCTCCACTTT
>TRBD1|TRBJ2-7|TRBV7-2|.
CASSIIRDSYEQYF
TGTGCCAGCAGCATTATCAGGGACAGCTACGAGCAGTACTTC
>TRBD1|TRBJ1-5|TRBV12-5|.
CASGFSSGGGTQPQHF
TGTGCTAGTGGTTTTAGCAGCGGAGGGGGCACTCAGCCCCAGCATTTT
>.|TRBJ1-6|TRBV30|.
CAWMGEVVSPLHF
TGTGCCTGGATGGGGGAGGTAGTTTCACCCCTCCACTTT
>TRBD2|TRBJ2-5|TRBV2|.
CASSDPTVAGGWEETQYF
TGTGCCAGCAGTGACCCGACCGTAGCGGGGGGGTGGGAAGAGACCCAGTACTTC
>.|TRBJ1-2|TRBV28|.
CASSSPGLYGYTF
TGTGCCAGCAGTTCTCCAGGACTTTATGGCTACACCTTC
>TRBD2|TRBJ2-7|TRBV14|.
CASSHSGGLNEQYF
TGTGCCAGCAGCCATTCGGGGGGGCTGAACGAGCAGTACTTC
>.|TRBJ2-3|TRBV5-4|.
CASSPAGTDTQYF
TGTGCCAGCAGCCCGGCGGGCACAGATACGCAGTATTTT
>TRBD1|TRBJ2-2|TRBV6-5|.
CAASPGQINTGELFF
TGTGCCGCCTCTCCGGGACAGATTAACACCGGGGAGCTGTTTTTT
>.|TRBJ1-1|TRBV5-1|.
CASSLEGMNTEAFF
TGCGCCAGCAGCTTGGAGGGGATGAACACTGAAGCTTTCTTT
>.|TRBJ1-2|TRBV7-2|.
CASSPGGVNYGYTF
TGTGCCAGCAGCCCGGGCGGGGTTAACTATGGCTACACCTTC
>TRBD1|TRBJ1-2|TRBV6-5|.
CASSPDRAYGYTF
TGTGCCAGCAGTCCTGACAGGGCATATGGCTACACCTTC
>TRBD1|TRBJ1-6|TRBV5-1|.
CASARGDRGSPLHF
TGCGCCAGCGCCCGGGGGGACAGGGGGTCACCCCTCCACTTT
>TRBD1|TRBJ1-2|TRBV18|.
CASSPSLPGGNNYGYTF
TGTGCCAGCTCACCAAGTCTCCCAGGGGGTAATAACTATGGCTACACCTTC
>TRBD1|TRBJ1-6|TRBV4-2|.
CASSPAGQGTPPLHF
TGTGCCAGCAGCCCAGCGGGACAGGGGACACCACCCCTCCACTTT
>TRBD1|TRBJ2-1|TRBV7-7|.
CASSADRGNEQFF
TGTGCCAGCAGCGCGGACAGGGGAAATGAGCAGTTCTTC
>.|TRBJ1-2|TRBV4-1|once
CASSQVGRGYTF
TGCGCCAGCAGCCAAGTCGGTCGTGGCTACACCTTC
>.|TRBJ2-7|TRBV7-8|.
CASSFQDGGSYEQYF
TGTGCCAGCAGCTTTCAGGACGGCGGGTCCTACGAGCAGTACTTC
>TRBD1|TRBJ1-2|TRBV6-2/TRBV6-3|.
CASSRPQGDGYTF
TGTGCCAGCAGTCGGCCACAGGGGGATGGCTACACCTTC
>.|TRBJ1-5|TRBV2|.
CASSMQAGDNQPQHF
TGTGCCAGCAGTATGCAGGCAGGTGACAATCAGCCCCAGCATTTT
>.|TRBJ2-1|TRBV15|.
CATSRARGSSYNEQFF
TGTGCCACCAGCAGAGCTAGGGGGAGCTCCTACAATGAGCAGTTCTTC
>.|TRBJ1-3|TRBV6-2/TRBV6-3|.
CASTPASGGLSGNTIYF
TGTGCCAGCACCCCCGCCTCGGGGGGCCTCTCTGGAAACACCATATATTTT
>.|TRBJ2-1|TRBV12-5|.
CASGSVNPGQSNEQFF
TGTGCTAGTGGTTCGGTTAACCCCGGACAGTCAAATGAGCAGTTCTTC
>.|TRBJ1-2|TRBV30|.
CAWSGPGASTF
TGTGCCTGGAGTGGTCCAGGGGCGAGCACCTTC
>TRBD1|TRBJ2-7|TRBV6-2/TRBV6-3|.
CASSYIGTGLDEQYF
TGTGCCAGCAGCTATATCGGGACAGGCCTTGACGAGCAGTACTTC
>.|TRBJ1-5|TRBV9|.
CASSARVNQPQHF
TGTGCCAGCAGCGCCAGGGTCAATCAGCCCCAGCATTTT
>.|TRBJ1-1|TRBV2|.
CASSEPVNTEAFF
TGTGCCAGCAGTGAACCGGTGAACACTGAAGCTTTCTTT
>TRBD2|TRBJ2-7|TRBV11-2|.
CASSLARLTSGGRQYF
TGTGCCAGCAGCTTAGCCCGATTGACTAGCGGGGGTCGGCAGTACTTC
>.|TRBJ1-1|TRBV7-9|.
CASSSRGSMNTEAFF
TGTGCCAGCAGCTCCAGGGGTAGCATGAACACTGAAGCTTTCTTT
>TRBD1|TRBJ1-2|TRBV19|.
CASSIGGTGTGARYTF
TGTGCCAGTAGTATCGGGGGGACCGGGACAGGGGCTCGGTACACCTTC
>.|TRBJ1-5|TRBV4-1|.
CASSHNRGNQPQHF
TGCGCCAGCAGCCATAACAGGGGCAATCAGCCCCAGCATTTT
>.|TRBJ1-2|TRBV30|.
CACNGGRINYGYTF
TGTGCCTGTAACGGGGGGCGGATCAACTATGGCTACACCTTC
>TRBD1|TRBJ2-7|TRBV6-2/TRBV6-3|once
CASSSATGGPREQYF
TGTGCCAGCAGTTCTGCAACAGGGGGTCCACGCGAGCAGTACTTC
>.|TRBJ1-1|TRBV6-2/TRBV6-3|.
CASSYAGVNTEAFF
TGTGCCAGCAGTTATGCAGGGGTCAACACTGAAGCTTTCTTT
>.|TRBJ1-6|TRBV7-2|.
CASSLAASSYNSPLHF
TGTGCCAGCAGCTTAGCGGCCAGCTCCTATAATTCACCCCTCCACTTT
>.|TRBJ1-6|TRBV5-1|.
CASSLGGQARSPLHF
TGCGCCAGCAGCTTGGGTGGTCAAGCGCGTTCACCCCTCCACTTT
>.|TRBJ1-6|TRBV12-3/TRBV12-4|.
CASSQINSPLHF
TGTGCCAGCAGTCAAATTAATTCACCCCTCCACTTT
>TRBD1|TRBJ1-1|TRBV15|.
CATSRGGQGNTEAFF
TGTGCCACCAGTAGGGGGGGACAGGGGAACACTGAAGCTTTCTTT
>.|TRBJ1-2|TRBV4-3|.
CASSQDRRGDNGYTF
TGCGCCAGCAGCCAAGATCGTCGGGGTGATAATGGCTACACCTTC
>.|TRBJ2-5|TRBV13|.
CASSLGPIQETQYF
TGTGCCAGCAGCTTGGGCCCAATCCAAGAGACCCAGTACTTC